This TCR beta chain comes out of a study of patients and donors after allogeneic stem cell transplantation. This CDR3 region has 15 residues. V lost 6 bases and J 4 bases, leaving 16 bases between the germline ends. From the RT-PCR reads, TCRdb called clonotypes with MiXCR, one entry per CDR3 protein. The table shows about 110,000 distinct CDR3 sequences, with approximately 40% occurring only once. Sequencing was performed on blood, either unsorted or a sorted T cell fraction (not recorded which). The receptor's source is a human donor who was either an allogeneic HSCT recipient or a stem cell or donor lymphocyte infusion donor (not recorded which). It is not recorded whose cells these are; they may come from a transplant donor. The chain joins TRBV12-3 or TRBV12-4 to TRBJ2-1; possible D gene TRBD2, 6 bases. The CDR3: CASRVRRLDYNEQFF. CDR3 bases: TGTGCCAGCAGAGTTCGCCGACTAGATTACAATGAGCAGTTCTTC.